This entry features one TCR beta chain sequence. Its antigen remains unidentified. This sample stems from a study of cytomegalovirus exposure and HLA in healthy donors. V gave up 0 bases and J gave up 6 bases; unmatched junction bases: 3. This CDR3 contains 14 residues. Germline lookup yields CDR1 SGDLS and CDR2 YYNGEE. The protocol was immunoSEQ multiplex PCR, while the TCRdb copy is restricted to in-frame clones and leaves out a portion. The sample shows roughly 60,000 clones, 91% of them seen only once. Among the 110 or so subjects of the validation cohort, separate from the roughly 650-subject first cohort, were the donors. Study-level findings and limits: Cytomegalovirus association was assigned to approximately 160 TCR beta chains.

The rearrangement joins TRBV9 to TRBJ2-3, with 8 bases that match TRBD2. The sequence was obtained from a woman aged 30 to 39 in good health and CMV-seronegative. Sequencing was carried out using PBMCs. The CDR3 coding sequence is TGTGCCAGCAGCGTAGACGGCGGGAGGGATACGCAGTATTTT. Protein: CASSVDGGRDTQYF.